This T cell receptor beta chain comes out of a study of cytomegalovirus exposure and HLA in healthy donors. A multiplex PCR was run with 60 Vbeta primers and 13 Jbeta primers. Method: immunoSEQ multiplex PCR; TCRdb's copy keeps in-frame clones and lacks some. This sample carries about 140,000 clones, with around 0.96% going to the ten biggest clones. CDR1 is SGHTS, CDR2 YDEGEE, per germline. This CDR3 region has 15 residues. The V call is TRBV5-8, the J call TRBJ2-5, with 9 nucleotides matching TRBD1. The J call may be faulty, since TRBJ2-7 better matches the DNA end. This sequence was found in a male donor in good health and CMV-seronegative. The specimen sequenced was PBMCs. The CDR3 DNA reads as TGTGCCAGCAGCTTGGTGGGACAGGGTACCTACGAGCAGTACTTC. This translates into CASSLVGQGTYEQYF.